This T cell receptor (beta chain) originates from a study of blood T cell repertoires in COVID-19. Membership in each cohort depended on participant-reported clinical history. The authors' processing: It was from reference gene primer amplification that nucleated cell counts were estimated. The assay was immunoSEQ multiplex PCR, and TCRdb's table has in-frame clones only and misses some. From that table come the V and J calls and clone size; the DNA was used to work out D and trimming. The table records some 220,000 clones, about nine tenths of them present only once. Germline V gene data show CDR1 as LGHDT and CDR2 as YNNKEL (reference sequence). The CDR3 has 16 residues. J was trimmed by 1 base and V by 5 bases; bases with no gene match: 6.

The sequencing input was PBMCs or T cells enriched from blood (not recorded which). This chain connects TRBV3-1 (or the pseudogene TRBV3-2) to TRBJ1-4, with 8 bases aligning to TRBD1. The clonotype originates from a woman aged 40 to 50 with acute COVID-19. The CDR3 reads CASSKGTGLTNEKLFF. As DNA, the CDR3 is TGTGCCAGCAGCAAAGGGACAGGCCTAACTAATGAAAAACTGTTTTTT.